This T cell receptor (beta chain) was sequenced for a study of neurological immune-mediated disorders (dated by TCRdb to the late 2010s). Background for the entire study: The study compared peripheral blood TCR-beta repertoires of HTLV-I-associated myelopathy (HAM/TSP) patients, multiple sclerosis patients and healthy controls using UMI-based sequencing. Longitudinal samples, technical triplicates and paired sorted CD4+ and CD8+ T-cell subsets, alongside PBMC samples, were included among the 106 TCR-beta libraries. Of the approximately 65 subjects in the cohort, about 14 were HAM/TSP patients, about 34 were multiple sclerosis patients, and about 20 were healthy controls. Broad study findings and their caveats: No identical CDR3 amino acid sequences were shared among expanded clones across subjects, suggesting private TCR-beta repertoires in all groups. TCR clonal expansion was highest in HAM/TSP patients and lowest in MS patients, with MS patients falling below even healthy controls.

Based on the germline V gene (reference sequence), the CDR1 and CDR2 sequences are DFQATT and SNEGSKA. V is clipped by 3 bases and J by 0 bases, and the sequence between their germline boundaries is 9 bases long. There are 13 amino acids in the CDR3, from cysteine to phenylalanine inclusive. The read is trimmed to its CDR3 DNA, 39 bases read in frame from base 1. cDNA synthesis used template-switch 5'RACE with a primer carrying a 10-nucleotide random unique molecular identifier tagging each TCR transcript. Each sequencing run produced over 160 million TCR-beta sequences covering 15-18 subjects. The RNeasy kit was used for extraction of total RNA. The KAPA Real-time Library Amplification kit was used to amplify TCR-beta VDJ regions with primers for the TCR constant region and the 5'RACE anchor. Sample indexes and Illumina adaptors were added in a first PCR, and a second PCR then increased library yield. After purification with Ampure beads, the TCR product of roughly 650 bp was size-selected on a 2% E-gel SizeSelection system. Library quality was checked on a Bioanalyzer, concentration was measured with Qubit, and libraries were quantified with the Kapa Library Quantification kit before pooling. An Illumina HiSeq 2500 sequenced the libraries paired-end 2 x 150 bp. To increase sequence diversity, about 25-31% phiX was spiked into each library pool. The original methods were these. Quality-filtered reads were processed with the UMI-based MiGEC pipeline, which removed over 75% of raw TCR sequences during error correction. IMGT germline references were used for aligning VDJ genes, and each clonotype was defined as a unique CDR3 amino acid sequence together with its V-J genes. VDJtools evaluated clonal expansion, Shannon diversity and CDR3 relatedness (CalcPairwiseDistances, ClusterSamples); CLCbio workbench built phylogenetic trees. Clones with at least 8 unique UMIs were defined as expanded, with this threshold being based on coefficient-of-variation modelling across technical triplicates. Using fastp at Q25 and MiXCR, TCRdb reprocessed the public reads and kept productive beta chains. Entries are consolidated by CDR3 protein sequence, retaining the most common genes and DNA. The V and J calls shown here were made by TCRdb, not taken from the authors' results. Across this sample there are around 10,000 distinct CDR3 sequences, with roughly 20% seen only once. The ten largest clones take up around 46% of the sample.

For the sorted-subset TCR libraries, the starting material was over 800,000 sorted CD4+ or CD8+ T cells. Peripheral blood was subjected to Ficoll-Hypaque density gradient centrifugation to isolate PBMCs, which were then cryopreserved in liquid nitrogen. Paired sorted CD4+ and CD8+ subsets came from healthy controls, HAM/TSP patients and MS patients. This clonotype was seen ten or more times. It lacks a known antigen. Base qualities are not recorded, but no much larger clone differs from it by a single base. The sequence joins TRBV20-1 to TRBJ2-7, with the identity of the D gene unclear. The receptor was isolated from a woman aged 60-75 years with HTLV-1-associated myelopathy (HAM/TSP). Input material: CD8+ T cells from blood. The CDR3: CSARRPLSYEQYF. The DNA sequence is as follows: TGCAGTGCTAGGCGTCCTCTCTCCTACGAGCAGTACTTC.